This TCR beta chain was recorded in a study of blood T cell repertoires in COVID-19. Study overall: The United States, Italy and Spain were the sources of the acute and convalescent COVID-19 samples. T cells, B-cell-depleted T cells, or PBMCs supplied cDNA or gDNA.

Per the original methods: The assay estimated nucleated cells by amplifying reference gene primers. Method: immunoSEQ multiplex PCR; TCRdb's copy keeps in-frame clones and lacks some. V and J calls and clone size are given by that table; D and trimming were obtained from the DNA. The data show about 270,000 clones, around 82% seen once. The CDR3 totals 19 residues. The source is a woman aged 45 to 65 who had recovered from COVID-19. The source material was peripheral blood. J is TRBJ2-7 and V is TRBV21-1; the table's D call, TRBD2, has no DNA check behind it. TRBV21-1 is a known pseudogene. The CDR3 spells CASSTRGSGGAGRNLEQYF. The CDR3 DNA reads as TGTGCCAGCAGCACCCGGGGTAGCGGGGGGGCCGGTCGCAATCTCGAGCAGTACTTC.